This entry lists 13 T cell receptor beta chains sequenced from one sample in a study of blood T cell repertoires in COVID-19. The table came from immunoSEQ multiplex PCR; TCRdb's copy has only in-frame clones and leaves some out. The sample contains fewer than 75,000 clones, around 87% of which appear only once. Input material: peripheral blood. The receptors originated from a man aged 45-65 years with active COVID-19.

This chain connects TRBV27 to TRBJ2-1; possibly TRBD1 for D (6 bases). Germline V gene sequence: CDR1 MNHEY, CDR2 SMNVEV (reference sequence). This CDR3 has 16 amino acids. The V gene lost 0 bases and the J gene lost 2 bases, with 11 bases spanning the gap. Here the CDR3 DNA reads TGTGCCAGCAGTTTATCTGGGGGCCACGCCTACAATGAGCAGTTCTTC. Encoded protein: CASSLSGGHAYNEQFF.

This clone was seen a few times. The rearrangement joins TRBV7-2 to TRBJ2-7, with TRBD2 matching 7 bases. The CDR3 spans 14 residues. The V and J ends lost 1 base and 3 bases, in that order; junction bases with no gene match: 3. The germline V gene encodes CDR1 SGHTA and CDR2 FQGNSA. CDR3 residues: CASSLVAGDYEQYF. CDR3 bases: TGTGCCAGCAGCTTAGTGGCGGGGGACTACGAGCAGTACTTC.

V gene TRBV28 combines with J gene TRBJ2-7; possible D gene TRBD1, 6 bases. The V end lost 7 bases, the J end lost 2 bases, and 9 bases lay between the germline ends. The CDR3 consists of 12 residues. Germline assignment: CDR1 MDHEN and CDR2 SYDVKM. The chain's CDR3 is CASTTGTYEQYF. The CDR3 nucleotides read TGTGCCAGCACAACAGGGACCTACGAGCAGTACTTC.

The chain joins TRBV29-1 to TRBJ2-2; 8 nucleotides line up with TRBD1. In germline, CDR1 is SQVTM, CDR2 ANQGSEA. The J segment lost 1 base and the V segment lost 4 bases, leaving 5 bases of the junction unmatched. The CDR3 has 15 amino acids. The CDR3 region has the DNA TGCAGCGTTGGGGGCAGGGGGCTGAACACCGGGGAGCTGTTTTTT. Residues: CSVGGRGLNTGELFF.

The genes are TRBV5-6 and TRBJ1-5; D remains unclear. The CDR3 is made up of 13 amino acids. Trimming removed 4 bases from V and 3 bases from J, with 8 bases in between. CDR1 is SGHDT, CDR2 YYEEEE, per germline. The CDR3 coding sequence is TGTGCCAGCAGCCGCGGTTTCAATCAGCCCCAGCATTTT. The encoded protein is CASSRGFNQPQHF.

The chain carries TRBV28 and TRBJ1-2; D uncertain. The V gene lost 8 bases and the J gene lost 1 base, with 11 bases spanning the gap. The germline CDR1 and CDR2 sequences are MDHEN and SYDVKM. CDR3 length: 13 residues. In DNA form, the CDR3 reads TGTGCCAGCCGGAAACAGAGTAACTATGGCTACACCTTC. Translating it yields CASRKQSNYGYTF.

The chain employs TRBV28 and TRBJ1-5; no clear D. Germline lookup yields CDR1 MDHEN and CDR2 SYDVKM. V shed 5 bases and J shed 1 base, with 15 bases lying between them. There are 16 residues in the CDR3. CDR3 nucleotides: TGTGCCAGCAGTCCCGGTGGCGTGAGGAGCAATCAGCCCCAGCATTTT. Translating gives CASSPGGVRSNQPQHF.

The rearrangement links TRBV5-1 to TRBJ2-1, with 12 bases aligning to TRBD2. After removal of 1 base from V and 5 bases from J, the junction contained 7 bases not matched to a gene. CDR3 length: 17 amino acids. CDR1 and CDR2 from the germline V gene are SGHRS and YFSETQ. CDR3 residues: CASSLYGTSGLNNEQFF. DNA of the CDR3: TGCGCCAGCAGCTTGTATGGGACTAGCGGGCTTAACAATGAGCAGTTCTTC.

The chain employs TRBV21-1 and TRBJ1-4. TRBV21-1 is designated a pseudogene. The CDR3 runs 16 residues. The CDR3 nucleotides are TGTGCCAGCGCCCATGGCGGGGGAAGGACTAATGAAAAACTGTTTTTT. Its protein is CASAHGGGRTNEKLFF.

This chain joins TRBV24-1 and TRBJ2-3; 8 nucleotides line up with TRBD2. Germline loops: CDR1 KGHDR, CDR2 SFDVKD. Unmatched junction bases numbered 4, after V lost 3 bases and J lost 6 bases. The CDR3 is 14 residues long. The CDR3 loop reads CATSDSGRGDTQYF. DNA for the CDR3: TGTGCCACCAGTGATAGCGGGAGAGGGGATACGCAGTATTTT.

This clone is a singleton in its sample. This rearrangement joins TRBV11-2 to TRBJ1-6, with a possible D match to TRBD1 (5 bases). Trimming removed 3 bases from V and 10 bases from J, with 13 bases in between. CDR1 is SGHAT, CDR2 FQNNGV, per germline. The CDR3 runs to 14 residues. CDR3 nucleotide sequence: TGTGCCAGCAGCTTGGTCAGGGTTGAGTCACCCCTCCACTTT. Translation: CASSLVRVESPLHF.

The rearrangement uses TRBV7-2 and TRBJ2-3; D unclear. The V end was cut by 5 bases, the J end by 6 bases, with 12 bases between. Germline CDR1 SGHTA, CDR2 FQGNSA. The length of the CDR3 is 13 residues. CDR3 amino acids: CASSPPQSDTQYF. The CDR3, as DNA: TGTGCCAGCAGCCCCCCCCAGTCGGATACGCAGTATTTT.

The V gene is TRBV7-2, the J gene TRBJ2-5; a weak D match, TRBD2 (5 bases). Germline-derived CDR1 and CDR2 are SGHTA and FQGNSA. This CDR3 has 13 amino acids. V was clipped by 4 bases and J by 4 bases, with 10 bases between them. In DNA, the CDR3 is TGTGCCAGCAGCTCGGACTTTTCAGAGACCCAGTACTTC. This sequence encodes CASSSDFSETQYF.